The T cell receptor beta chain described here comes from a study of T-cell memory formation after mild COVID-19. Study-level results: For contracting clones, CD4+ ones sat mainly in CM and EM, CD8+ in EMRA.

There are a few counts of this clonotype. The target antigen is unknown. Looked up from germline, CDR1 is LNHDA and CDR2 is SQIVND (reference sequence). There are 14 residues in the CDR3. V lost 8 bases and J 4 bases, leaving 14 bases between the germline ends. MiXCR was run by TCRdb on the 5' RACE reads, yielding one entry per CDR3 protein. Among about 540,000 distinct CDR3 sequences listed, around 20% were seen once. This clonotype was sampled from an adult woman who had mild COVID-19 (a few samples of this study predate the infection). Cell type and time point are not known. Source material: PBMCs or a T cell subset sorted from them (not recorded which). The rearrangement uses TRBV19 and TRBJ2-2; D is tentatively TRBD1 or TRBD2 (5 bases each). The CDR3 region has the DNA TGTGCCAGTGGACACCGAGGGCGCACCGGGGAGCTGTTTTTT. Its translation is CASGHRGRTGELFF.